Listed below are T cell receptor beta chains from one sample, sequenced in a study of identifying expanded T cells in peripheral blood. Libraries were prepared by immunoSEQ multiplex PCR; TCRdb keeps only in-frame clonotypes and omits some of them. This table has 90,000 to 100,000 clones, 88% appearing once. The sample taken for sequencing was blood. These TCRs come from a person aged 18 to 75 in good health. The CDR3 runs from the conserved cysteine through the conserved F or W. Fields, in order: V gene, J gene, clone size, D gene, CDR3 protein, CDR3 DNA. D genes are given only for firm matches. Only some rows state a clone size, as once, few, many or a class for expanded clones.

v_call: TRBV5-1; j_call: TRBJ2-3; clone_size: .; d_call: .; cdr3_aa: CASSLALDSLTDTQYF; cdr3_nt: TGCGCCAGCAGCTTGGCGCTCGACAGCCTCACAGATACGCAGTATTTT
v_call: TRBV11-3; j_call: TRBJ2-3; clone_size: .; d_call: TRBD2; cdr3_aa: CASSFGLAATDTQYF; cdr3_nt: TGTGCCAGCAGCTTCGGACTAGCGGCCACAGATACGCAGTATTTT
v_call: TRBV19; j_call: TRBJ2-5; clone_size: .; d_call: .; cdr3_aa: CASSPTDGQIQETQYF; cdr3_nt: TGTGCCAGTAGTCCCACGGACGGACAGATCCAAGAGACCCAGTACTTC
v_call: TRBV30; j_call: TRBJ1-2; clone_size: .; d_call: .; cdr3_aa: CAWSTPGGIYGYTF; cdr3_nt: TGTGCCTGGAGTACCCCCGGCGGGATTTATGGCTACACCTTC
v_call: TRBV15; j_call: TRBJ1-5; clone_size: few; d_call: .; cdr3_aa: CATSRGEANQPQHF; cdr3_nt: TGTGCCACCAGCAGAGGAGAGGCGAATCAGCCCCAGCATTTT
v_call: TRBV19; j_call: TRBJ2-1; clone_size: .; d_call: TRBD1; cdr3_aa: CASSADRDSDEQFF; cdr3_nt: TGTGCCAGTAGTGCGGACAGGGATAGTGATGAGCAGTTCTTC
v_call: TRBV27; j_call: TRBJ1-5; clone_size: .; d_call: .; cdr3_aa: CASSLRGFRDQPQHF; cdr3_nt: TGTGCCAGCAGTTTACGAGGGTTTCGGGATCAGCCCCAGCATTTT
v_call: TRBV30; j_call: TRBJ1-1; clone_size: .; d_call: .; cdr3_aa: CAWSIVRPTEAFF; cdr3_nt: TGTGCCTGGAGCATAGTCAGACCCACTGAAGCTTTCTTT
v_call: TRBV9; j_call: TRBJ2-1; clone_size: .; d_call: TRBD2; cdr3_aa: CASSGHLTSGGSYNEQFF; cdr3_nt: TGTGCCAGCAGCGGGCACCTGACTAGCGGGGGCTCCTACAATGAGCAGTTCTTC
v_call: TRBV6-1; j_call: TRBJ1-1; clone_size: .; d_call: TRBD1; cdr3_aa: CASTPGTGNTEAFF; cdr3_nt: TGTGCCAGCACCCCCGGGACAGGGAACACTGAAGCTTTCTTT
v_call: TRBV6-1; j_call: TRBJ2-1; clone_size: .; d_call: TRBD2; cdr3_aa: CASKPRAGNEQFF; cdr3_nt: TGTGCCAGCAAACCTAGAGCGGGGAATGAGCAGTTCTTC
v_call: TRBV29-1; j_call: TRBJ1-2; clone_size: .; d_call: .; cdr3_aa: CSVEEESLYGYTF; cdr3_nt: TGCAGCGTTGAAGAGGAGAGCCTCTATGGCTACACCTTC
v_call: TRBV2; j_call: TRBJ2-5; clone_size: .; d_call: .; cdr3_aa: CASSESREGTQYF; cdr3_nt: TGTGCCAGCAGTGAGTCAAGGGAAGGAACCCAGTACTTC
v_call: TRBV5-5; j_call: TRBJ2-7; clone_size: .; d_call: .; cdr3_aa: CASSSGDGEQYF; cdr3_nt: TGTGCCAGCAGCTCAGGGGACGGCGAGCAGTACTTC
v_call: TRBV30; j_call: TRBJ1-5; clone_size: .; d_call: .; cdr3_aa: CAWSDCTGCFQHF; cdr3_nt: TGTGCCTGGAGTGATTGTACAGGGTGTTTCCAGCATTTT
v_call: TRBV19; j_call: TRBJ2-2; clone_size: .; d_call: .; cdr3_aa: CATHRRDRGTGELFF; cdr3_nt: TGTGCCACCCATCGACGGGATCGGGGCACCGGGGAGCTGTTTTTT
v_call: TRBV25-1; j_call: TRBJ1-2; clone_size: .; d_call: TRBD1; cdr3_aa: CASSAPGTGGRYTF; cdr3_nt: TGTGCCAGCAGTGCCCCCGGGACAGGGGGCCGCTACACCTTC
v_call: TRBV9; j_call: TRBJ2-1; clone_size: .; d_call: .; cdr3_aa: CASSATDNEQFF; cdr3_nt: TGTGCCAGCAGCGCTACCGATAATGAGCAGTTCTTC
v_call: TRBV9; j_call: TRBJ1-5; clone_size: .; d_call: .; cdr3_aa: CASSASGYYNQPQHF; cdr3_nt: TGTGCCAGCAGCGCCTCCGGATATTACAATCAGCCCCAGCATTTT
v_call: TRBV27; j_call: TRBJ1-1; clone_size: .; d_call: .; cdr3_aa: CASSPYRDRLNTEAFF; cdr3_nt: TGTGCCAGCAGTCCCTACAGGGACCGCCTGAACACTGAAGCTTTCTTT
v_call: TRBV9; j_call: TRBJ2-1; clone_size: .; d_call: TRBD2; cdr3_aa: CASRTGGIGGNEQFF; cdr3_nt: TGTGCCAGCAGAACGGGGGGGATAGGCGGAAATGAGCAGTTCTTC
v_call: TRBV9; j_call: TRBJ1-2; clone_size: .; d_call: TRBD1; cdr3_aa: CASSATGGRPNYGYTF; cdr3_nt: TGTGCCAGCAGCGCGACAGGGGGTAGGCCTAACTATGGCTACACCTTC
v_call: TRBV19; j_call: TRBJ2-1; clone_size: .; d_call: TRBD2; cdr3_aa: CASSTGLAVFNEQFF; cdr3_nt: TGTGCCAGTAGTACGGGACTAGCGGTATTCAATGAGCAGTTCTTC
v_call: TRBV30; j_call: TRBJ1-4; clone_size: .; d_call: TRBD1; cdr3_aa: CAWSAQTGGREKLFF; cdr3_nt: TGTGCCTGGAGTGCCCAGACAGGGGGAAGGGAAAAACTGTTTTTT
v_call: TRBV7-2; j_call: TRBJ1-3; clone_size: .; d_call: .; cdr3_aa: CASSLAGASSGNTIYF; cdr3_nt: TGTGCCAGCAGCTTAGCGGGGGCGTCCTCTGGAAACACCATATATTTT
v_call: TRBV7-9; j_call: TRBJ1-2; clone_size: .; d_call: .; cdr3_aa: CASSFGLLGYTF; cdr3_nt: TGTGCCAGCAGCTTTGGGTTGTTGGGCTACACCTTC
v_call: TRBV7-6; j_call: TRBJ2-1; clone_size: .; d_call: .; cdr3_aa: CASSLEAGYNEQFF; cdr3_nt: TGTGCCAGCAGCTTAGAGGCAGGGTACAATGAGCAGTTCTTC
v_call: TRBV18; j_call: TRBJ1-1; clone_size: once; d_call: TRBD1; cdr3_aa: CASSPQGTGVNTEAFF; cdr3_nt: TGTGCCAGCTCACCACAGGGGACAGGGGTGAACACTGAAGCTTTCTTT
v_call: TRBV6-5; j_call: TRBJ1-6; clone_size: once; d_call: TRBD1; cdr3_aa: CASSYTGTEFFTLHF; cdr3_nt: TGTGCCAGCAGTTATACCGGGACAGAATTCTTCACCCTCCACTTT
v_call: TRBV6-5; j_call: TRBJ1-1; clone_size: .; d_call: .; cdr3_aa: CASSYLGVNTEAFF; cdr3_nt: TGTGCCAGCAGTTATCTAGGGGTCAACACTGAAGCTTTCTTT
v_call: TRBV29-1; j_call: TRBJ1-2; clone_size: .; d_call: .; cdr3_aa: CSVVAGSNYGYTF; cdr3_nt: TGCAGCGTTGTGGCGGGGTCGAACTATGGCTACACCTTC
v_call: TRBV5-1; j_call: TRBJ2-7; clone_size: .; d_call: TRBD2; cdr3_aa: CASSYGGTSRYEQYF; cdr3_nt: TGCGCCAGCAGCTATGGCGGGACTAGTCGATACGAGCAGTACTTC
v_call: TRBV9; j_call: TRBJ2-3; clone_size: once; d_call: TRBD2; cdr3_aa: CASSGGGATDTQYF; cdr3_nt: TGTGCCAGCAGCGGCGGGGGGGCAACAGATACGCAGTATTTT
v_call: TRBV4-3; j_call: TRBJ1-1; clone_size: .; d_call: .; cdr3_aa: CASSPSYQANTEAFF; cdr3_nt: TGCGCCAGCAGCCCCTCGTATCAGGCTAACACTGAAGCTTTCTTT
v_call: TRBV29-1; j_call: TRBJ2-7; clone_size: few; d_call: TRBD2; cdr3_aa: CSVSHSGGEQYF; cdr3_nt: TGCAGCGTTAGCCACTCGGGGGGCGAGCAGTACTTC
v_call: TRBV30; j_call: TRBJ1-4; clone_size: few; d_call: .; cdr3_aa: CAWSVAGANEKLFF; cdr3_nt: TGTGCCTGGAGTGTAGCAGGGGCTAATGAAAAACTGTTTTTT
v_call: TRBV7-8; j_call: TRBJ2-7; clone_size: .; d_call: TRBD2; cdr3_aa: CASSSGGGSYEQYF; cdr3_nt: TGTGCCAGCAGCTCCGGGGGAGGGTCCTACGAGCAGTACTTC
v_call: TRBV12-5; j_call: TRBJ1-5; clone_size: .; d_call: TRBD1; cdr3_aa: CASGWTGERSNQPQHF; cdr3_nt: TGTGCTAGTGGTTGGACAGGGGAAAGGAGCAATCAGCCCCAGCATTTT
v_call: TRBV7-2; j_call: TRBJ1-2; clone_size: .; d_call: .; cdr3_aa: CASSLVVAQDRGYTF; cdr3_nt: TGTGCCAGCAGCTTAGTGGTGGCGCAGGATCGTGGCTACACCTTC
v_call: TRBV28; j_call: TRBJ2-2; clone_size: once; d_call: TRBD2; cdr3_aa: CASSSSRLAGTGELFF; cdr3_nt: TGTGCCAGCAGTTCTTCTAGACTAGCGGGCACCGGGGAGCTGTTTTTT
v_call: TRBV19; j_call: TRBJ1-2; clone_size: once; d_call: .; cdr3_aa: CASSIVPNYGYTF; cdr3_nt: TGTGCCAGTAGTATAGTACCTAACTATGGCTACACCTTC
v_call: TRBV9; j_call: TRBJ2-7; clone_size: .; d_call: TRBD2; cdr3_aa: CASSVATGTSPYEQYF; cdr3_nt: TGTGCCAGCAGCGTAGCTACGGGGACTAGCCCCTACGAGCAGTACTTC
v_call: TRBV28; j_call: TRBJ1-5; clone_size: once; d_call: .; cdr3_aa: CASSLLRQSNQPQHF; cdr3_nt: TGTGCCAGCAGTTTGCTACGGCAAAGCAATCAGCCCCAGCATTTT
v_call: TRBV11-2; j_call: TRBJ2-1; clone_size: .; d_call: TRBD2; cdr3_aa: CASSTRTSGSYNEQFF; cdr3_nt: TGTGCCAGCAGCACCCGGACTAGCGGCTCCTACAATGAGCAGTTCTTC
v_call: TRBV30; j_call: TRBJ2-3; clone_size: .; d_call: .; cdr3_aa: CAWSVWGSTDTQYF; cdr3_nt: TGTGCCTGGAGTGTGTGGGGGAGCACAGATACGCAGTATTTT
v_call: TRBV4-2; j_call: TRBJ2-1; clone_size: once; d_call: .; cdr3_aa: CASSISEADAYNEQFF; cdr3_nt: TGTGCCAGCAGCATCTCTGAGGCGGACGCCTACAATGAGCAGTTCTTC
v_call: TRBV5-1; j_call: TRBJ2-1; clone_size: .; d_call: TRBD2; cdr3_aa: CASSLWSGKIDEQFF; cdr3_nt: TGCGCCAGCAGCTTGTGGAGCGGGAAGATCGATGAGCAGTTCTTC
v_call: TRBV6-6; j_call: TRBJ1-3; clone_size: .; d_call: TRBD1; cdr3_aa: CASSTGTGGNTIYF; cdr3_nt: TGTGCCAGCAGCACCGGGACAGGAGGAAACACCATATATTTT
v_call: TRBV27; j_call: TRBJ2-2; clone_size: .; d_call: TRBD2; cdr3_aa: CASSFSSGGNTGELFF; cdr3_nt: TGTGCCAGCAGTTTCTCTAGCGGGGGGAACACCGGGGAGCTGTTTTTT
v_call: TRBV10-3; j_call: TRBJ2-1; clone_size: .; d_call: .; cdr3_aa: CAISPFYNEQFF; cdr3_nt: TGTGCCATCAGTCCTTTTTACAATGAGCAGTTCTTC
v_call: TRBV7-2; j_call: TRBJ1-5; clone_size: .; d_call: .; cdr3_aa: CASRFDGNNQPQHF; cdr3_nt: TGTGCCAGCAGATTCGACGGGAACAATCAGCCCCAGCATTTT